This T cell receptor (beta chain) emerged from a study of regulatory T cells in long-lasting Graves disease. Researchers made TCR beta libraries by using iRepertoire HTBI primers and running Arm-PCR on CDR3 regions. Using its own MiXCR run on the multiplex PCR reads, TCRdb lists one record per CDR3 protein. Of 200,000 to 250,000 distinct CDR3 sequences in the sample, roughly 19% were seen once. Trimming at V came to 6 bases and at J to 5 bases, leaving 7 bases not matched to a gene. CDR1 and CDR2 from the germline V gene are SGHAT and FQNNGV. The CDR3 covers 15 residues. As for time point: newly diagnosed GD, antithyroid drugs for less than 3 months. Construction of the TCR library relied on RNA isolated from PBMCs. The data also belong to a second study, concerning T cells in Graves' hyperthyroidism and ophthalmopathy. That study adds: First-round RT-PCR of the TCR CDR3 relied on the HTBI primer set.

This receptor was obtained from a woman in her 30s with Graves disease. The sequenced sample was peripheral blood mononuclear cells (PBMCs), obtained at new diagnosis, from a patient treated with antithyroid drugs. The V call is TRBV11-2, the J call TRBJ2-5; 12 bases map to TRBD2. The CDR3 sequence: CASRTTSGRSETQYF. CDR3 nucleotides: TGTGCCAGCAGGACGACTAGCGGGAGATCTGAGACCCAGTACTTC.